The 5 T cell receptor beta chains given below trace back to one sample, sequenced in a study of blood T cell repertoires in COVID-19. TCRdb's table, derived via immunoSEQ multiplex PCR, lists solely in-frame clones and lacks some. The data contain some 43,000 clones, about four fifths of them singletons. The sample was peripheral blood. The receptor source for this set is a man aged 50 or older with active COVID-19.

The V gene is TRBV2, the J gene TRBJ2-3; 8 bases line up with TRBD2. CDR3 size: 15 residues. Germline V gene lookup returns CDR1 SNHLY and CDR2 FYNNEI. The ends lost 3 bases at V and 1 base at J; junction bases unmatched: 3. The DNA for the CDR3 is TGTGCCAGCAGTGACCCCGGGGGGGGCACAGATACGCAGTATTTT. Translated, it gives CASSDPGGGTDTQYF.

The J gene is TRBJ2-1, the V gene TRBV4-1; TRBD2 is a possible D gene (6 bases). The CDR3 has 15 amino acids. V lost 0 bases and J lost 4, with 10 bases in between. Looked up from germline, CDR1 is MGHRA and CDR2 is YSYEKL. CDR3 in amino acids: CASSQDPRGYNEQFF. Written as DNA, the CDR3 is TGCGCCAGCAGCCAAGATCCTCGGGGGTACAATGAGCAGTTCTTC.

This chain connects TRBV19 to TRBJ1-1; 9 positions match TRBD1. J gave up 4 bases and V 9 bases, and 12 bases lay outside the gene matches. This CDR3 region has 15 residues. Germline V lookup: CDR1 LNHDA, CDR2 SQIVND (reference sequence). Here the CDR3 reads CARKRQGVTGTEAFF. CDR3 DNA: TGTGCCAGGAAGCGACAGGGGGTCACGGGCACTGAAGCTTTCTTT. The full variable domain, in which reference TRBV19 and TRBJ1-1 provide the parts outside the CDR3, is DGGITQSPKYLFRKEGQNVTLSCEQNLNHDAMYWYRQDPGQGLRLIYYSQIVNDFQKGDIAEGYSVSREKKESFPLTVTSAQKNPTAFYLCARKRQGVTGTEAFFGQGTRLTVV.

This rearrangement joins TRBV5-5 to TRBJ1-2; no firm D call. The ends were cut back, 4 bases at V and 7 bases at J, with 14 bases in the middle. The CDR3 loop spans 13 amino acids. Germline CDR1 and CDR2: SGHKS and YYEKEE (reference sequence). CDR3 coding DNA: TGTGCCAGCAGCGTGAGGTTTGTCGGTGGCTACACCTTC. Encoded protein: CASSVRFVGGYTF.

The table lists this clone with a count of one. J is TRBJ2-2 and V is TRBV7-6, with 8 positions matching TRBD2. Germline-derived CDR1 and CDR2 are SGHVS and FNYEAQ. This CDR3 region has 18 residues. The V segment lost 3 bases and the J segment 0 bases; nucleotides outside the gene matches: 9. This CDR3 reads CASSFPRAGGTNTGELFF. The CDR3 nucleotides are TGTGCCAGCAGCTTCCCACGTGCGGGGGGTACGAACACCGGGGAGCTGTTTTTT.